These 23 T cell receptor beta chains were all obtained from the same sample, sequenced in a study of blood T cells in healthy people across ages (dated by TCRdb to about 2015). The library was made by 5' RACE. The sample was run on an Illumina HiSeq 2500. A second PCR of about 6 to 12 cycles was run with a J-beta primer mix and a sample-barcoded 5' primer. Using fastp trimming at Q25 and MiXCR clonotype assembly, TCRdb reanalyzed the public sequencing data and kept in-frame beta chains. Identical CDR3 proteins give one entry, which carries the most common genes and DNA. In this sample the table shows about 810,000 distinct CDR3 sequences, roughly 40% of which occur a single time. The biggest ten clones account for roughly 13% of the sample. Sequencing input: blood. These receptors originate from a man between 18 and 35 years old in good health.

CDR3 nucleotides: TGTGCCAGCAGCTCTCGGTACCAGGGGGCCCAAGAGACCCAGTACTTC. Translation: CASSSRYQGAQETQYF. The chain uses TRBV7-2 and TRBJ2-4, with 8 bases fitting TRBD1. The J call is doubtful: the DNA matches TRBJ2-5 better. Germline values: CDR1 SGHTA, CDR2 FQGNSA. The CDR3 has 16 residues.

This clonotype was counted only a few times. The chain couples TRBV6-6 to TRBJ1-5; 10 nucleotides match TRBD1. V lost 5 bases to trimming and J lost 7 bases; unmatched junction nucleotides: 5. The CDR3 length is 14 residues. Per germline, CDR1 MNHNY and CDR2 SVGAGI (reference sequence). This CDR3 is CASSNPDRGQPQHF. Here the CDR3 DNA reads TGTGCCAGCAGTAACCCGGACAGGGGGCAGCCCCAGCATTTT.

This clonotype was counted at least ten times. The chain joins TRBV20-1 to TRBJ2-1, with TRBD1 as a possible D gene (5 bases). Germline-derived CDR1 and CDR2 are DFQATT and SNEGSKA (reference sequence). This CDR3 has 11 residues. Trimming pared 3 bases from V and 8 bases from J, leaving 8 bases between. In nucleotides, the CDR3 is TGCAGTGCTAGCCAGGGCGATGAGCAGTTCTTC. Encoded protein: CSASQGDEQFF.

The J gene is TRBJ2-3, the V gene TRBV6-6; 10 bases line up with TRBD2. The CDR3 is 14 amino acids. J gave up 3 bases and V 8 bases, and 5 bases lay outside the gene matches. Germline loops: CDR1 MNHNY, CDR2 SVGAGI (reference sequence). The CDR3 protein is CASQREGRTDTQYF. CDR3 DNA sequence: TGTGCCAGCCAGCGGGAGGGAAGGACAGATACGCAGTATTTT.

With respect to this clonotype: Since a much larger clone is just one base distant, this may be a read error. The rearrangement uses TRBV20-1 and TRBJ2-5; 7 nucleotides line up with TRBD2. The germline V gene has CDR1 DFQATT and CDR2 SNEGSKA (reference sequence). CDR3 length: 15 residues. V shed 5 bases and J 11 bases; nucleotides not matched to a gene: 20. CDR3 coding DNA: TGCAGTGCTTCACAACGAAAAGGACTAGTTAATGAGCAGTACTTC. This sequence encodes CSASQRKGLVNEQYF.

This clonotype was picked up a small number of times. V and J are TRBV6-6 and TRBJ1-6; D is unclear. The germline gives CDR1 MNHNY, CDR2 SVGAGI (reference sequence). The CDR3 has 14 residues. V shed 0 bases and J shed 6 bases, with 6 bases lying between them. CDR3 nucleotide sequence: TGTGCCAGCAGTTACTCGCCCCCTAATTCACCCCTCCACTTT. This translates into CASSYSPPNSPLHF.

The rearrangement joins TRBV12-3 or TRBV12-4 to TRBJ2-2; D gene uncertain. The CDR3 is 14 amino acids. Trimming shortened V by 6 bases and J by 4 bases, and 12 bases separated the two germline ends. This CDR3 reads CASRLDSSTGELFF. CDR3 sequence (DNA): TGTGCCAGCAGGCTCGACTCAAGCACCGGGGAGCTGTTTTTT.

This clonotype was seen only a few times. V usage is TRBV7-2 and J usage is TRBJ1-1, with a weak D call TRBD1 (6 bases). Trimming shortened V by 7 bases and J by 6 bases, and 18 bases separated the two germline ends. CDR1 is SGHTA and CDR2 is FQGNSA in the germline V gene. The CDR3 is 14 residues long. CDR3 bases: TGTGCCAGCAACGGAGGGGGGGGTTTCGCTGAAGCTTTCTTT. It encodes CASNGGGGFAEAFF.

The V call is TRBV29-1, the J call TRBJ2-2, with 10 bases identical to TRBD1. Germline V CDR1 and CDR2: SQVTM, ANQGSEA. V was pared by 4 bases and J by 0 bases, with 8 bases of the junction left unmatched. The CDR3 has 17 amino acids. The CDR3 nucleotides are TGCAGCGTTGGCAGGGACAGGGGTTCGACGAACACCGGGGAGCTGTTTTTT. This codes for CSVGRDRGSTNTGELFF.

CDR3 bases: TGTGCCAGCAGCCTTTCCAGGGGCAGTATTGAGTTCTTC. Amino acid sequence: CASSLSRGSIEFF. This chain uses TRBV3-1 with TRBJ2-1; a weak D match, TRBD1 (6 bases). Per germline, CDR1 LGHDT and CDR2 YNNKEL (reference sequence). The V end lost 4 bases, the J end lost 14 bases, and 18 bases lay between the germline ends. This CDR3 comprises 13 residues.

This clonotype was counted ten times or more. The J gene is TRBJ2-3, the V gene TRBV7-9; the D gene could be TRBD1 or TRBD2 (5 bases each). V shed 2 bases and J shed 2 bases, with 14 bases lying between them. The germline V gene encodes CDR1 SEHNR and CDR2 FQNEAQ (reference sequence). CDR3 length: 16 residues. The CDR3 region is CASSLSGASYTDTQYF. In DNA, the CDR3 is TGTGCCAGCAGCTTATCCGGGGCGTCTTACACAGATACGCAGTATTTT.

The table lists this clonotype with a few counts. This chain links TRBV29-1 with TRBJ1-4; D not resolved. With 3 bases removed from V and 4 bases from J, the gap between germline ends came to 18 bases. Germline V gene sequence: CDR1 SQVTM, CDR2 ANQGSEA. The CDR3 extends over 16 amino acids. The CDR3 spells CSVEDPQVYHNEKLFF. CDR3 coding DNA: TGCAGCGTTGAGGACCCTCAGGTTTACCATAATGAAAAACTGTTTTTT.

This clonotype was counted only a few times. This chain uses TRBV7-6 with TRBJ2-1; D is unclear. The V end was cut by 5 bases, the J end by 10 bases, with 18 bases between. In germline, CDR1 is SGHVS, CDR2 FNYEAQ. This CDR3 is built from 14 residues. CDR3 in amino acids: CASSLGWGLGEQFF. In nucleotides, the CDR3 is TGTGCCAGCAGCCTCGGATGGGGTCTCGGGGAGCAGTTCTTC.

V usage is TRBV20-1 and J usage is TRBJ2-7; 7 bases agree with TRBD1. This CDR3 region has 10 residues. CDR1 is DFQATT, CDR2 SNEGSKA, per germline (reference sequence). CDR3: CSAGGYEQYF. DNA for the CDR3: TGCAGCGCAGGGGGCTACGAGCAGTACTTC.

The rearrangement uses TRBV7-8 and TRBJ2-3; no clear D gene. Trimming shortened V by 4 bases and J by 6 bases, and 20 bases separated the two germline ends. The germline CDR1 and CDR2 sequences are SGHVS and FQNEAQ. The CDR3 spans 16 residues. The CDR3 coding sequence is TGTGCCAGCAGCTCTACCAGATTCTCCTCCCGGGATACGCAGTATTTT. It yields the protein CASSSTRFSSRDTQYF.

This clonotype has just one count. V and J are TRBV6-2 or TRBV6-3 and TRBJ2-5; D uncertain. The length of the CDR3 is 14 residues. V was trimmed by 0 bases and J by 0 bases, leaving 5 bases between them. Germline CDR1 MNHEY, CDR2 SVGEGT. CDR3 in amino acids: CASSYSWYQETQYF. DNA of the CDR3: TGTGCCAGCAGTTACTCCTGGTACCAAGAGACCCAGTACTTC.

This clonotype came up a few times. The chain employs TRBV28 and TRBJ1-2; D remains ambiguous. Trimming took 7 bases from V and 3 from J, leaving 12 bases between them. The CDR3 runs to 13 residues. The germline V gene encodes CDR1 MDHEN and CDR2 SYDVKM. This CDR3 reads CASTVRRDYGYTF. CDR3 nucleotides: TGTGCCAGCACCGTGAGGAGGGACTATGGCTACACCTTC.

With respect to this clonotype: Given a much more abundant clone one base away, this may be a read error. The CDR3 loop reads CASSVTGGGYEQFF. Here the CDR3 DNA reads TGTGCCAGCAGCGTAACGGGAGGGGGCTATGAGCAGTTCTTC. V gene TRBV7-3 combines with J gene TRBJ2-1, with D possibly matching TRBD2 (8 bases). In germline, CDR1 is SGHTA, CDR2 FQGTGA. CDR3 size: 14 residues.

Points on this clonotype: The junction differs from germline at one of its ends, possibly a read error. The V call is TRBV12-3 or TRBV12-4, the J call TRBJ2-2, with D unresolved. The CDR3 spans 14 residues. The CDR3, as DNA: TGTGCCGGCAGTCCCCGGCCGTCCACCGGGGAGCTGTTTTTT. Its translation: CAGSPRPSTGELFF.

This clonotype came up many times. The J gene is TRBJ2-1, the V gene TRBV12-3 or TRBV12-4, with TRBD2 matching over 9 bases. V lost 7 bases, J lost 8 bases, and 9 bases stayed unmatched. The CDR3 sequence is 14 residues long. The CDR3 sequence is CASNSGTSSYEQFF. The CDR3 nucleotides are TGTGCCAGCAACTCCGGGACTAGCTCCTATGAGCAGTTCTTC.

This clonotype turned up a few times. The chain is built from TRBV4-2 and TRBJ2-4; D unresolved. The germline V gene has CDR1 LGHNA and CDR2 YNFKEQ. The CDR3 sequence is 17 residues long. V was clipped by 0 bases and J by 3 bases, with 15 bases between them. The CDR3 DNA is TGTGCCAGCAGCCAAGAAGGGTCCCCCCTGATCAAAAACATTCAGTACTTC. Encoded protein: CASSQEGSPLIKNIQYF.

This clonotype occurred a few times. In DNA form, the CDR3 reads TGTGCCAGCAGACCGTGGGACTTTGTTGAGACCCAGTACTTC. Protein sequence: CASRPWDFVETQYF. The chain has TRBV6-2 or TRBV6-3 and TRBJ2-5, with D perhaps matching TRBD2 (6 bases). Germline V gives CDR1 MNHEY, CDR2 SVGEGT. V shed 6 bases and J shed 5 bases, with 16 bases lying between them. This CDR3 spans 14 amino acids.

This sequence joins TRBV12-3 or TRBV12-4 and TRBJ1-5; D not certain. The CDR3 runs to 13 residues. Trimming cost V 6 bases and J 7 bases, with 13 bases left between them. The CDR3 sequence: CASSFPPGQPQHF. The DNA of the CDR3 is TGTGCCAGCAGCTTCCCTCCGGGGCAGCCCCAGCATTTT.